The 2 T cell receptor beta chains listed next were all sequenced from one sample in a study of blood T cell repertoires in COVID-19. Only in-frame clones appear in the TCRdb table, and some are missing; sequencing was by immunoSEQ multiplex PCR. The profile shows 300,000 to 400,000 clones, around nine tenths of them singletons. Sequenced sample: PBMCs or T cells enriched from blood (not recorded which). The receptors originated from a man aged 25 to 40 who had recovered from COVID-19.

In its sample, this clone was seen a few times. The chain uses TRBV24-1 and TRBJ1-5, with 9 positions matching TRBD1. The CDR3 consists of 18 residues. CDR1 is KGHDR, CDR2 SFDVKD, per germline. After removal of 2 bases from V and 5 bases from J, the junction contained 12 bases not matched to a gene. In nucleotides, the CDR3 is TGTGCCACCAGTGATTCCCTGGGACAGGGAAAGGCGGATCAGCCCCAGCATTTT. Translation: CATSDSLGQGKADQPQHF.

This chain uses TRBV7-8 with TRBJ1-6; D may be TRBD1 (6 bases). Looked up from germline, CDR1 is SGHVS and CDR2 is FQNEAQ. This CDR3 contains 13 residues. V lost 3 bases, J lost 9 bases, and 9 bases lay in between. CDR3 protein: CASSLTGFSPLHF. CDR3 bases: TGTGCCAGCAGCTTGACAGGTTTTTCACCCCTCCACTTT.